The rows below give T cell receptor beta chains drawn from one sample of a study of OX40 agonist ivuxolimab in advanced cancers. The data were produced by immunoSEQ multiplex PCR, yet TCRdb's version contains in-frame clones alone and is incomplete. The sample has 36,000 or so clones; roughly 84% are singletons. The source was CD4+ or CD8+ T cells sorted from blood, collected in a trial of the OX40 agonist ivuxolimab. Receptors originate from an adult with an advanced solid tumor such as melanoma, head and neck, liver or kidney cancer. Both conserved end residues are part of each CDR3. The order of the fields is clone size, V gene, D gene, J gene, CDR3 protein, CDR3 DNA. The D gene is left open where the match is weak. Clone size is shown for a subset of rows, as once, few, many or a class of expanded clone.

>NA|TRBV5-1|NA|TRBJ2-7
CASSLVSSYEQYF
TGCGCCAGCAGCTTGGTTTCCTCCTACGAGCAGTACTTC
>NA|TRBV9|TRBD2|TRBJ2-1
CASSPRLAGYNEQFF
TGTGCCAGCAGCCCTCGACTAGCGGGGTACAATGAGCAGTTCTTC
>NA|TRBV5-5|TRBD1|TRBJ1-2
CASSHMTGINTF
TGTGCCAGCAGCCACATGACAGGGATCAACACCTTC
>medium-sized|TRBV27|TRBD1|TRBJ1-6
CASRTYYRGRSNSPLHF
TGTGCCAGCAGGACATACTACAGGGGTCGGAGTAATTCACCCCTCCACTTT
>NA|TRBV6-5|NA|TRBJ1-1
CASSYSEGTNTEAFF
TGTGCCAGCAGTTACTCTGAAGGGACGAACACTGAAGCTTTCTTT
>NA|TRBV15|NA|TRBJ2-7
CATSRDGSLGRSYEQYF
TGTGCCACCAGCAGAGATGGGTCTCTGGGGAGATCCTACGAGCAGTACTTC
>NA|TRBV28|TRBD1|TRBJ1-4
CASSPGQGFNEKLFF
TGTGCCAGCAGTCCCGGACAGGGGTTTAATGAAAAACTGTTTTTT
>NA|TRBV10-3|NA|TRBJ1-3
CAISVRGKAGNTIYF
TGTGCCATCAGTGTTCGGGGGAAAGCTGGAAACACCATATATTTT
>NA|TRBV15|NA|TRBJ2-5
CATSRGGLSVTGVIQETQYF
TGTGCCACCAGCAGAGGGGGTCTTTCCGTAACGGGGGTCATCCAAGAGACCCAGTACTTC
>NA|TRBV7-9|NA|TRBJ2-3
CASSGGAASTDTQYF
TGTGCCAGCAGCGGCGGGGCAGCTAGCACAGATACGCAGTATTTT
>once|TRBV27|NA|TRBJ1-5
CATPTVNSNQPQHF
TGTGCCACCCCGACAGTGAATAGCAATCAGCCCCAGCATTTT
>once|TRBV7-6|TRBD1|TRBJ2-5
CASSLGQTGLQETQYF
TGTGCCAGCAGCTTAGGGCAGACAGGGCTCCAAGAGACCCAGTACTTC
>once|TRBV4-1|NA|TRBJ2-1
CASSQDLGPGNEQFF
TGCGCCAGCAGCCAAGACCTGGGTCCGGGCAATGAGCAGTTCTTC
>NA|TRBV19|NA|TRBJ1-1
CASSPREARGTEAFF
TGTGCCAGTAGTCCTCGTGAAGCCCGGGGCACTGAAGCTTTCTTT
>once|TRBV6-5|NA|TRBJ1-5
CASSYGGRNQPQHF
TGTGCCAGCAGCTACGGGGGGCGCAATCAGCCCCAGCATTTT
>NA|TRBV5-1|NA|TRBJ1-2
CASSLAQVRYGYTF
TGCGCCAGCAGCTTGGCCCAGGTTAGGTATGGCTACACCTTC
>NA|TRBV11-2|TRBD1|TRBJ1-2
CASSPLGTGATYYGYTF
TGTGCCAGCAGCCCTCTAGGGACAGGGGCGACTTACTATGGCTACACCTTC
>NA|TRBV4-2|NA|TRBJ1-5
CASSQSQLEPQHF
TGTGCCAGCAGCCAAAGTCAGTTAGAGCCCCAGCATTTT
>NA|TRBV28|NA|TRBJ1-5
CASSLPPRVRSNQPQHF
TGTGCCAGCAGTTTACCGCCCAGGGTGAGGAGCAATCAGCCCCAGCATTTT
>NA|TRBV27|NA|TRBJ1-5
CASSSGRQPQHF
TGTGCCAGCAGTTCGGGTCGGCAGCCCCAGCATTTT
>NA|TRBV6-5|TRBD1|TRBJ1-5
CASSLYGGGGEPQHF
TGTGCCAGCAGCCTTTACGGAGGGGGCGGTGAGCCCCAGCATTTT
>NA|TRBV15|TRBD1|TRBJ1-2
CATSNRTGYYGYTF
TGTGCCACCAGCAATAGGACAGGGTACTATGGCTACACCTTC
>NA|TRBV30|NA|TRBJ2-3
CAWSSSNSQSTDTQYF
TGTGCCTGGAGTAGTAGTAATAGCCAGAGCACAGATACGCAGTATTTT
>NA|TRBV21-1|NA|TRBJ2-1
CASSAPGLASSYNEQFF
TGTGCCAGCAGCGCACCGGGACTAGCAAGCTCCTACAATGAGCAGTTCTTC
>NA|TRBV30|NA|TRBJ2-6
CAWRGISGANVLTF
TGTGCCTGGAGGGGGATCTCTGGGGCCAACGTCCTGACTTTC
>NA|TRBV11-2|NA|TRBJ2-2
CASSLGFGKQANTGELFF
TGTGCCAGCAGCTTAGGATTCGGTAAACAGGCGAACACCGGGGAGCTGTTTTTT
>once|TRBV4-1|NA|TRBJ1-6
CASSQAEPGLNNSPLHF
TGCGCCAGCAGCCAAGCAGAACCGGGGCTTAATAATTCACCCCTCCACTTT
>NA|TRBV10-2|NA|TRBJ2-5
CASSRQDGETQYF
TGCGCCAGCAGTCGACAGGACGGAGAGACCCAGTACTTC
>NA|TRBV19|NA|TRBJ1-2
CASSIHPAGANYGYTF
TGTGCCAGTAGTATTCACCCGGCGGGAGCTAACTATGGCTACACCTTC
>NA|TRBV11-2|NA|TRBJ2-1
CASSSGTVPGGEQFF
TGTGCCAGCAGCTCGGGGACTGTGCCGGGCGGTGAGCAGTTCTTC
>NA|TRBV28|TRBD2|TRBJ2-7
CASSLSGGSYEQYF
TGTGCCAGCAGTCTTAGCGGGGGCTCCTACGAGCAGTACTTC
>NA|TRBV7-9|NA|TRBJ2-7
CASSKQGNEQYF
TGTGCCAGCAGCAAACAGGGTAACGAGCAGTACTTC
>few|TRBV6-1|NA|TRBJ1-6
CASRIQGSYSPLHF
TGTGCCAGCAGAATACAGGGCAGTTATTCACCCCTCCACTTT
>NA|TRBV30|NA|TRBJ2-1
CAWSPGQQYYNEQFF
TGTGCCTGGAGCCCTGGACAGCAATACTACAATGAGCAGTTCTTC
>NA|TRBV5-1|NA|TRBJ2-5
CASGRSEGGETQYF
TGCGCCAGCGGACGGTCCGAGGGTGGGGAGACCCAGTACTTC
>NA|TRBV19|TRBD1|TRBJ2-1
CASRGRQGQGSERDNEQFF
TGTGCCAGTAGAGGAAGACAGGGACAAGGGTCGGAAAGGGATAATGAGCAGTTCTTC
>NA|TRBV6-1|NA|TRBJ2-7
CASSLVSYEQYF
TGTGCCAGCAGCTTGGTCTCCTACGAGCAGTACTTC
>once|TRBV6-6|TRBD1|TRBJ2-2
CASSYGRTGAGELFF
TGTGCCAGCAGTTACGGCAGGACAGGGGCCGGGGAGCTGTTTTTT
>NA|TRBV20-1|NA|TRBJ2-1
CSAMTSFEQFF
TGCAGTGCCATGACTAGTTTTGAGCAGTTCTTC
>few|TRBV6-1|NA|TRBJ2-5
CASRFVGLETQYF
TGTGCCAGCAGGTTTGTGGGTTTGGAGACCCAGTACTTC
>NA|TRBV18|NA|TRBJ1-2
CASSPSIALAALYGYTF
TGTGCCAGCTCACCGTCTATCGCCCTAGCCGCCCTTTATGGCTACACCTTC
>few|TRBV5-1|TRBD2|TRBJ2-3
CASSLGTSVTDTQYF
TGCGCCAGCAGCTTGGGGACTAGCGTCACAGATACGCAGTATTTT
>few|TRBV15|NA|TRBJ2-2
CATSTERSTVNTGELFF
TGTGCCACCAGCACAGAGCGATCAACAGTGAACACCGGGGAGCTGTTTTTT
>NA|TRBV27|TRBD1|TRBJ1-6
CASTQTGPFNSPLHF
TGTGCCAGCACCCAGACAGGGCCTTTCAATTCACCCCTCCACTTT
>NA|TRBV6-5|TRBD1|TRBJ2-1
CASGLTWQTGEFF
TGTGCCAGCGGCCTCACCTGGCAGACAGGGGAGTTCTTC
>NA|TRBV7-9|TRBD2|TRBJ2-1
CASSLVGSGNNEQFF
TGTGCCAGCAGCTTAGTAGGTAGCGGGAACAATGAGCAGTTCTTC
>medium-sized|TRBV29-1|NA|TRBJ2-2
CSVEVVGWRNTGELFF
TGCAGCGTTGAAGTGGTGGGGTGGAGGAACACCGGGGAGCTGTTTTTT
>NA|TRBV5-5|TRBD1|TRBJ1-4
CASSSGTGSDKLFF
TGTGCCAGCAGCTCCGGGACAGGAAGCGATAAACTGTTTTTT
>NA|TRBV6-1|NA|TRBJ2-7
CASTQDAGFYEQYF
TGTGCCAGCACTCAAGACGCGGGTTTCTACGAGCAGTACTTC
>NA|TRBV7-9|TRBD1|TRBJ1-1
CASSSYRGQRDTEAFF
TGTGCCAGCAGCTCCTACAGGGGGCAGAGGGACACTGAAGCTTTCTTT
>NA|TRBV30|NA|TRBJ1-5
CAWSRATAYSNQPQHF
TGTGCCTGGAGTAGAGCGACAGCTTATAGCAATCAGCCCCAGCATTTT
>NA|TRBV5-6|NA|TRBJ2-7
CASSLLAGTYEQYF
TGTGCCAGCAGCTTGTTGGCCGGGACCTACGAGCAGTACTTC
>NA|TRBV7-9|NA|TRBJ2-1
CASSPVLGSYNEQFF
TGTGCCAGCAGCCCGGTTCTGGGCTCCTACAATGAGCAGTTCTTC